This T cell receptor beta chain is drawn from a study of CD8 T cells in Susac syndrome. When the RNA was reverse transcribed, random hexamers were used with an input of about 0.45 to 1 ug. An immunoSEQ multiplex PCR generated amplified TCR beta CDR3 products spanning 54 Vbeta and 13 Jbeta. TCRdb redid the calling of the immunoSEQ multiplex PCR reads with MiXCR, one entry per CDR3 protein. Of 350,000 to 550,000 distinct CDR3 sequences in the sample, 85% to 90% were seen once. The CDR3 has 17 residues. Germline V gene lookup returns CDR1 SQVTM and CDR2 ANQGSEA. J gave up 3 bases and V 0 bases, and 7 bases lay outside the gene matches. This clonotype was seen only once.

The V and J genes are TRBV29-1 and TRBJ2-1; 11 bases are shared with TRBD2. The sequenced material came from CD8+ T cells from PBMCs. The receptor's source is a human donor with multiple sclerosis. The CDR3 DNA reads as TGCAGCGTTGAAGATTTGGGGGGACTAGCGGTCTACAATGAGCAGTTCTTC. This gives the protein CSVEDLGGLAVYNEQFF.